These T cell receptor beta chains were read from a single sample in a study of early T cells in non-severe SARS-CoV-2 infection. TCRdb independently ran MiXCR on the 5' RACE reads; one entry per CDR3 protein. The sample consists of 20,000 to 30,000 distinct CDR3 sequences, 4% to 4.5% of them appearing once. Sequencing used whole blood. These receptors came from an adult who was a healthcare worker with PCR-confirmed SARS-CoV-2 infection or an uninfected control (not recorded which). Both conserved end residues are part of each CDR3. A D gene is named only where the DNA matches it firmly. Clone size is given for some rows only: seen once, a few or many times, or a class if the clone is expanded.

CDR3 protein: CATRGPRSTEAFF
CDR3 DNA: TGTGCCACCAGGGGCCCGCGGAGCACTGAAGCTTTCTTT
V gene: TRBV24-1
D gene: NA
J gene: TRBJ1-1
clone size: many

CDR3 protein: CSVTRDQHTEAFF
CDR3 DNA: TGCAGCGTTACCCGGGATCAGCACACTGAAGCTTTCTTT
V gene: TRBV29-1
D gene: NA
J gene: TRBJ1-1
clone size: many

CDR3 protein: CASSYPEQFF
CDR3 DNA: TGTGCCAGCAGTTATCCGGAGCAGTTCTTC
V gene: TRBV6-5
D gene: NA
J gene: TRBJ2-1
clone size: NA

CDR3 protein: CASSESGGSNYGYTF
CDR3 DNA: TGTGCCAGCAGTGAGAGCGGAGGGTCGAACTATGGCTACACCTTC
V gene: TRBV2
D gene: NA
J gene: TRBJ1-2
clone size: many

CDR3 protein: CASSPWVGETQYF
CDR3 DNA: TGCGCCAGCAGCCCCTGGGTGGGCGAGACCCAGTACTTC
V gene: TRBV5-1
D gene: NA
J gene: TRBJ2-5
clone size: many

CDR3 protein: CSVDFREASYNEQFF
CDR3 DNA: TGCAGCGTTGACTTTCGGGAGGCCTCCTACAATGAGCAGTTCTTC
V gene: TRBV29-1
D gene: TRBD2
J gene: TRBJ2-1
clone size: many

CDR3 protein: CASSLGGYQPQHF
CDR3 DNA: TGTGCCAGCAGCCTAGGGGGCTATCAGCCCCAGCATTTT
V gene: TRBV7-2
D gene: TRBD1
J gene: TRBJ1-5
clone size: many

CDR3 protein: CSAAKAVNEQFF
CDR3 DNA: TGCAGTGCTGCCAAGGCAGTCAATGAGCAGTTCTTC
V gene: TRBV20-1
D gene: NA
J gene: TRBJ2-1
clone size: few

CDR3 protein: CASRRTVYTEAFF
CDR3 DNA: TGTGCCAGCAGGCGGACTGTTTACACTGAAGCTTTCTTT
V gene: TRBV28
D gene: NA
J gene: TRBJ1-1
clone size: few

CDR3 protein: CASSHGTGDYNEQFF
CDR3 DNA: TGTGCCAGCAGCCACGGGACAGGGGACTACAATGAGCAGTTCTTC
V gene: TRBV9
D gene: TRBD1
J gene: TRBJ2-1
clone size: NA

CDR3 protein: CASSYFSSNEAFF
CDR3 DNA: TGTGCCAGCAGTTACTTTTCCAGTAATGAAGCTTTCTTT
V gene: TRBV6-6
D gene: NA
J gene: TRBJ1-1
clone size: many

CDR3 protein: CSPLGRSAKNIQYF
CDR3 DNA: TGCAGCCCCCTGGGGAGAAGTGCCAAAAACATTCAGTACTTC
V gene: TRBV20-1
D gene: NA
J gene: TRBJ2-4
clone size: few

CDR3 protein: CSVDSRTGELFF
CDR3 DNA: TGCAGCGTCGACAGTCGTACCGGGGAGCTGTTTTTT
V gene: TRBV29-1
D gene: NA
J gene: TRBJ2-2
clone size: few

CDR3 protein: CASSLIGGLEAFF
CDR3 DNA: TGTGCCAGCAGCTTAATAGGGGGACTTGAAGCTTTCTTT
V gene: TRBV7-3
D gene: NA
J gene: TRBJ1-1
clone size: many

CDR3 protein: CSARTGLAGQETQYF
CDR3 DNA: TGCAGTGCCCGAACCGGACTAGCGGGGCAAGAGACCCAGTACTTC
V gene: TRBV20-1
D gene: TRBD2
J gene: TRBJ2-5
clone size: many

CDR3 protein: CASSTSGRLDTQYF
CDR3 DNA: TGTGCCAGCAGCACTAGCGGGAGGTTGGATACGCAGTATTTT
V gene: TRBV27
D gene: TRBD2
J gene: TRBJ2-3
clone size: many

CDR3 protein: CASSLWTSNEQFF
CDR3 DNA: TGTGCCAGCAGCCTTTGGACTAGCAATGAGCAGTTCTTC
V gene: TRBV3-1
D gene: TRBD2
J gene: TRBJ2-1
clone size: many

CDR3 protein: CASIASQAADTQYF
CDR3 DNA: TGTGCCAGCATCGCCAGCCAGGCGGCAGATACGCAGTATTTT
V gene: TRBV2
D gene: NA
J gene: TRBJ2-3
clone size: many

CDR3 protein: CASSLGKRPPTDTQYF
CDR3 DNA: TGTGCCAGCAGCCTCGGGAAGCGGCCCCCTACAGATACGCAGTATTTT
V gene: TRBV28
D gene: NA
J gene: TRBJ2-3
clone size: many

CDR3 protein: CASTRRTENTEAFF
CDR3 DNA: TGTGCCAGCACCAGGAGAACCGAGAACACTGAAGCTTTCTTT
V gene: TRBV6-6
D gene: NA
J gene: TRBJ1-1
clone size: many

CDR3 protein: CASSDSRTVQETQYF
CDR3 DNA: TGTGCCAGCAGTGACTCCCGGACTGTTCAAGAGACCCAGTACTTC
V gene: TRBV25-1
D gene: NA
J gene: TRBJ2-5
clone size: few

CDR3 protein: CASSKVGFCAGGQSSYNEQFF
CDR3 DNA: TGTGCCAGCAGCAAAGTGGGGTTCTGTGCGGGAGGGCAAAGCTCCTACAATGAGCAGTTCTTC
V gene: TRBV21-1
D gene: NA
J gene: TRBJ2-1
clone size: many

CDR3 protein: CASSQVGTSAAYEQYF
CDR3 DNA: TGCGCCAGCAGCCAAGTGGGGACTAGCGCCGCCTACGAGCAGTACTTC
V gene: TRBV4-1
D gene: TRBD2
J gene: TRBJ2-7
clone size: many

CDR3 protein: CAIRDSNQPQHF
CDR3 DNA: TGTGCCATCCGGGACAGCAATCAGCCCCAGCATTTT
V gene: TRBV28
D gene: NA
J gene: TRBJ1-5
clone size: medium-sized

CDR3 protein: CASSAGQVRNEQFF
CDR3 DNA: TGTGCCAGCAGCGCTGGACAGGTCCGGAATGAGCAGTTCTTC
V gene: TRBV5-4
D gene: TRBD1
J gene: TRBJ2-1
clone size: many

CDR3 protein: CATNEQDAGELFF
CDR3 DNA: TGTGCCACCAACGAGCAGGACGCCGGGGAGCTGTTTTTT
V gene: TRBV24-1
D gene: NA
J gene: TRBJ2-2
clone size: many

CDR3 protein: CASRPHLQGANEKLFF
CDR3 DNA: TGTGCCAGCAGGCCCCACTTACAGGGGGCGAATGAAAAACTGTTTTTT
V gene: TRBV27
D gene: TRBD1
J gene: TRBJ1-4
clone size: many

CDR3 protein: CSATEPPGNGYTF
CDR3 DNA: TGCAGTGCTACGGAACCGCCGGGGAACGGCTACACCTTC
V gene: TRBV20-1
D gene: NA
J gene: TRBJ1-2
clone size: many

CDR3 protein: CASSLAGEGYNEQFF
CDR3 DNA: TGTGCCAGCAGCTTAGCGGGAGAGGGATACAATGAGCAGTTCTTC
V gene: TRBV5-5
D gene: TRBD2
J gene: TRBJ2-1
clone size: many

CDR3 protein: CASRRTGDQETQYF
CDR3 DNA: TGTGCCAGCAGACGGACAGGGGATCAAGAGACCCAGTACTTC
V gene: TRBV4-2
D gene: TRBD1
J gene: TRBJ2-5
clone size: many

CDR3 protein: CASSSQVDNEQFF
CDR3 DNA: TGTGCCAGCAGCTCTCAGGTGGACAATGAGCAGTTCTTC
V gene: TRBV7-2
D gene: NA
J gene: TRBJ2-1
clone size: many

CDR3 protein: CASSPSSGGDNEQFF
CDR3 DNA: TGTGCCAGCAGTCCCTCTAGCGGGGGGGACAATGAGCAGTTCTTC
V gene: TRBV27
D gene: TRBD2
J gene: TRBJ2-1
clone size: medium-sized

CDR3 protein: CASSFPSPTEAFF
CDR3 DNA: TGTGCCAGCAGTTTTCCCAGCCCGACTGAAGCTTTCTTT
V gene: TRBV28
D gene: NA
J gene: TRBJ1-1
clone size: many

CDR3 protein: CASSLERESGEQYF
CDR3 DNA: TGTGCCAGCAGTTTAGAGCGGGAGTCAGGCGAGCAGTACTTC
V gene: TRBV28
D gene: TRBD2
J gene: TRBJ2-7
clone size: many

CDR3 protein: CASRLAGALTDTQYF
CDR3 DNA: TGCGCCAGCAGACTAGCGGGAGCTCTCACAGATACGCAGTATTTT
V gene: TRBV10-2
D gene: TRBD2
J gene: TRBJ2-3
clone size: many

CDR3 protein: CASSPLAVLNEQFF
CDR3 DNA: TGTGCCAGCAGCCCACTAGCGGTGTTGAATGAGCAGTTCTTC
V gene: TRBV12-3/TRBV12-4
D gene: TRBD2
J gene: TRBJ2-1
clone size: many

CDR3 protein: CASSQSGTSGLLSQYF
CDR3 DNA: TGTGCCAGCAGCCAGAGCGGGACTAGCGGCCTCCTCTCCCAGTACTTC
V gene: TRBV3-1
D gene: TRBD2
J gene: TRBJ2-5
clone size: many

CDR3 protein: CASSSSGTGVQPQHF
CDR3 DNA: TGTGCCAGCAGTTCTTCTGGGACAGGGGTACAGCCCCAGCATTTT
V gene: TRBV6-6
D gene: TRBD1
J gene: TRBJ1-5
clone size: many

CDR3 protein: CASSRLAGGGNEQFF
CDR3 DNA: TGTGCCAGCAGCAGACTAGCGGGAGGGGGGAATGAGCAGTTCTTC
V gene: TRBV7-6
D gene: TRBD2
J gene: TRBJ2-1
clone size: many

CDR3 protein: CAQAGGVTDTQYF
CDR3 DNA: TGTGCCCAAGCGGGAGGGGTGACAGATACGCAGTATTTT
V gene: TRBV30
D gene: TRBD2
J gene: TRBJ2-3
clone size: many

CDR3 protein: CSVIQQGGSIVDTQYF
CDR3 DNA: TGCAGCGTTATTCAACAGGGGGGCTCCATTGTGGATACGCAGTATTTT
V gene: TRBV29-1
D gene: TRBD1
J gene: TRBJ2-3
clone size: many

CDR3 protein: CASSVAGRREQFF
CDR3 DNA: TGTGCCAGCAGTGTAGCGGGAAGGAGGGAGCAGTTCTTC
V gene: TRBV12-3/TRBV12-4
D gene: TRBD2
J gene: TRBJ2-1
clone size: NA

CDR3 protein: CASSSRGSGSSNNEQFF
CDR3 DNA: TGTGCCAGCAGCTCCCGGGGCAGCGGGAGTTCTAACAATGAGCAGTTCTTC
V gene: TRBV7-9
D gene: TRBD2
J gene: TRBJ2-1
clone size: many

CDR3 protein: CASSQDGQGVSGYTF
CDR3 DNA: TGTGCCAGCAGTCAAGATGGGCAGGGGGTCAGCGGCTACACCTTC
V gene: TRBV6-5
D gene: TRBD1
J gene: TRBJ1-2
clone size: NA

CDR3 protein: CASSEVAGTTDTQYF
CDR3 DNA: TGTGCCAGCAGTGAAGTAGCGGGGACCACAGATACGCAGTATTTT
V gene: TRBV6-4
D gene: TRBD2
J gene: TRBJ2-3
clone size: many

CDR3 protein: CATSRDSMFEQFF
CDR3 DNA: TGTGCCACCAGCAGAGATTCAATGTTTGAGCAGTTCTTC
V gene: TRBV15
D gene: NA
J gene: TRBJ2-1
clone size: many